These T cell receptor beta chains were read from a single sample in a study of regulatory T cells in long-lasting Graves disease. TCRdb itself ran the multiplex PCR reads through MiXCR, one entry per CDR3 protein. The sample has almost 350,000 distinct CDR3 sequences, around a fifth seen once. The specimen comprised peripheral blood mononuclear cells (PBMCs), sampled when the disease was refractory, from a patient treated with antithyroid drugs. These receptors were obtained from a female donor with Graves disease. Each CDR3 is given with its conserved first and last residue. A D gene is named only where the DNA matches it firmly. A clone size is listed for some rows: how often the clone was seen (once, few, many), or a class if it is expanded.

d_call	v_call	j_call	clone_size	cdr3_aa	cdr3_nt
-	TRBV15	TRBJ1-2	-	CATSSRTVNYGYTF	TGTGCCACCAGCAGTCGGACGGTGAACTATGGCTACACCTTC
-	TRBV5-1	TRBJ1-5	few	CASSWDPNQPQHF	TGCGCCAGCAGCTGGGACCCCAATCAGCCCCAGCATTTT
-	TRBV27	TRBJ1-6	-	CASSPLEAIYNSPLHF	TGTGCCAGCAGTCCTCTCGAGGCTATCTATAATTCACCCCTCCACTTT
TRBD1	TRBV4-1	TRBJ1-2	-	CASSQPQGAYGYTF	TGCGCCAGCAGCCAACCCCAGGGGGCATATGGCTACACCTTC
TRBD1	TRBV5-1	TRBJ1-6	few	CASSPGGSYNSPLHF	TGCGCCAGCAGCCCAGGGGGTTCCTATAATTCACCCCTCCACTTT
TRBD2	TRBV5-1	TRBJ2-1	-	CASAGLANNEQFF	TGCGCCAGCGCCGGACTAGCGAACAATGAGCAGTTCTTC
-	TRBV20-1	TRBJ2-4	many	CSATGTVRAKNIQYF	TGCAGTGCTACCGGGACGGTTCGAGCCAAAAACATTCAGTACTTC
TRBD2	TRBV2	TRBJ2-3	many	CASRRGLAGATDTQYF	TGTGCCAGCAGACGAGGACTAGCGGGAGCCACAGATACGCAGTATTTT
-	TRBV12-5	TRBJ2-7	many	CASGFGGTYEQYF	TGTGCTAGTGGTTTTGGGGGGACCTACGAGCAGTACTTC
-	TRBV28	TRBJ2-2	many	CASVAGTGELFF	TGTGCCAGCGTAGCTGGGACCGGGGAGCTGTTTTTT
-	TRBV20-1	TRBJ1-2	many	CSARDRPGLDYGYTF	TGCAGTGCTAGAGATCGACCAGGGTTGGACTATGGCTACACCTTC
-	TRBV5-4	TRBJ2-7	-	CASSLEGWSEQYF	TGTGCCAGCAGCTTGGAGGGGTGGAGCGAGCAGTACTTC
TRBD2	TRBV9	TRBJ2-2	few	CASSVGTSARDGELFF	TGTGCCAGCAGCGTCGGGACTAGCGCCCGCGACGGGGAGCTGTTTTTT
-	TRBV29-1	TRBJ2-5	few	CSVNESRLTQYF	TGCAGCGTGAACGAAAGCCGCCTGACCCAGTACTTC
-	TRBV5-1	TRBJ1-1	-	CASSFFTGPNTEAFF	TGCGCCAGCAGCTTTTTTACAGGACCGAACACTGAAGCTTTCTTT
-	TRBV27	TRBJ1-2	many	CASSLSRWPSYGYTF	TGTGCCAGCAGTTTATCCCGATGGCCGTCCTATGGCTACACCTTC
TRBD1	TRBV12-3/TRBV12-4	TRBJ1-2	many	CASRMTGAYTF	TGTGCCAGCAGGATGACAGGGGCCTACACCTTC
TRBD1	TRBV7-8	TRBJ2-7	many	CASSLGWDRSAYEQYF	TGTGCCAGCAGCTTAGGGTGGGACAGGTCTGCCTACGAGCAGTACTTC